This TCR beta chain was sequenced in a study of T-cell memory formation after mild COVID-19. A single record per CDR3 protein comes from TCRdb applying MiXCR to the 5' RACE reads. In the table there are 250,000 or so distinct CDR3 sequences, approximately 19% of which are singletons. V lost 5 bases and J 7 bases, leaving 8 bases between the germline ends. Germline assignment: CDR1 SEHNR and CDR2 FQNEAQ (reference sequence). The CDR3 contains 11 residues. This receptor was obtained from a young man who had mild COVID-19 (a few samples of this study predate the infection). Cell type and time point are not known. V usage is TRBV7-9 and J usage is TRBJ1-2; TRBD1 might be the D (5 bases). The sequenced sample consisted of PBMCs or a T cell subset sorted from them (not recorded which). The CDR3 spells CASSPGFGYTF. In DNA, the CDR3 is TGTGCCAGCAGCCCAGGGTTTGGCTACACCTTC. The full variable domain, with the rest looked up from reference TRBV7-9 and TRBJ1-2, is DTGVSQNPRHKITKRGQNVTFRCDPISEHNRLYWYRQTLGQGPEFLTYFQNEAQLEKSRLLSDRFSAERPKGSFSTLEIQRTEQGDSAMYLCASSPGFGYTFGSGTRLTVV.